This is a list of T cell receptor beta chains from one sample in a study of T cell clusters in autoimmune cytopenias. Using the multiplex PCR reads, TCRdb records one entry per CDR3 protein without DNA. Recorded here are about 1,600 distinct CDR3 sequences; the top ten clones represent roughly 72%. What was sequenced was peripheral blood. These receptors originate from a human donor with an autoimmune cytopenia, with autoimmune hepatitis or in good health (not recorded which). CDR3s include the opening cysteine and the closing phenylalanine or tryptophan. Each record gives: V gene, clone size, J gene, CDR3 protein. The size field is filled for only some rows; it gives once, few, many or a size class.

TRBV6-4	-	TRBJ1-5	CASSLDRDQPQHF
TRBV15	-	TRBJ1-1	CATSRGGAGGDSAFF
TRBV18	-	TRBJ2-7	CASSPTLDLSGSSYEQYF
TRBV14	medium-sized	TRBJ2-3	CASSHQRHTDTQYF
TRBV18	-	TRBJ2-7	CASSPPTAQSYEQYF
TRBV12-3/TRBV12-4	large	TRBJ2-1	CASSPRTAHNEQFF
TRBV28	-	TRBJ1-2	CASSLGHNYGYTF
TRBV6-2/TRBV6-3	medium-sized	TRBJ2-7	CASTPYLLYEQYF
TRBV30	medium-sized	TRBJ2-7	CALTGAFYEQYF
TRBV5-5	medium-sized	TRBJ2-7	CASSSWGQPSGEQYF
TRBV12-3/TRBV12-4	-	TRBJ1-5	CASSFGVYGNQPQHF
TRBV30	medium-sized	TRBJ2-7	CAWSVQETRYEQYF
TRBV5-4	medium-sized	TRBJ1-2	CASSFWTGQGYTF
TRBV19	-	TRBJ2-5	CASSPGPRTSGGFGKETQYF
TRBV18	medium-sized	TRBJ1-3	CASSESAGSYGNTIYF
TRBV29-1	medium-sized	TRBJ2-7	CSVEGGGQVNDEQYF
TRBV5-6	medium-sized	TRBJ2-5	CASSLHRVETQYF
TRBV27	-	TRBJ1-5	CASSLSRDRGVNQPQHF
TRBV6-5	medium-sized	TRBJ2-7	CASSYLGLTYEQYF
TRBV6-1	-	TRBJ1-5	CASSEGSYQPQHF
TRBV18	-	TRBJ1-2	CASSPEGSRYSYTF
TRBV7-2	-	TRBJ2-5	CASSPRVSRETQYF
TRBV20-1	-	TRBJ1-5	CSARDPEDTWGNQPQHF
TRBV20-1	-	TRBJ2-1	CSASDLGGRAKINNEQFF
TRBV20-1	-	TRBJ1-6	CSARETTGDSPLHF
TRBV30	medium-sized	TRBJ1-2	CAWTRGGLYGYTF
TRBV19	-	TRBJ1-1	CASSNRRGGNTEAFF
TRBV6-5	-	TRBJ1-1	CASSYSYQMNTEAFF
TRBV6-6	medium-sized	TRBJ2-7	CASSYRQGGEQYF
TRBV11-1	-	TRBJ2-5	CASSYGRAETQYF
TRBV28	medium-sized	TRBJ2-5	CASSFLSGRAVETQYF
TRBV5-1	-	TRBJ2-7	CASSLVGVIYEQYF
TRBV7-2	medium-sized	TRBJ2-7	CASSFGTGYEQYF
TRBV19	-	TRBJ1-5	CASSISDRGDQPQHF
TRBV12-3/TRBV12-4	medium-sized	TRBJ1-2	CASSFKGWDGYTF
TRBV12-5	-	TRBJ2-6	CASGLPRGSGANVLTF
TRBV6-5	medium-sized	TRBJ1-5	CASSADRGNQPQHF
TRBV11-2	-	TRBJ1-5	CASSLGATQNQPQHF
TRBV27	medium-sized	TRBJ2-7	CASSTSRDTFLGYEQYF
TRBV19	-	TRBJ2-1	CATAGVSSSYNEQFF
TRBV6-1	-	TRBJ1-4	CASTYRGSGEKLFF
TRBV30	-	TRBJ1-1	CAWSDNYARENTEAFF
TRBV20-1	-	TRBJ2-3	CSATGLAGGGTDTQYF
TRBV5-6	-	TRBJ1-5	CASSLGYSNQHQHF
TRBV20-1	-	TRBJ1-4	CSARVPQGANEKLFF
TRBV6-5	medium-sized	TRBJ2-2	CASSALGTNTGELFF
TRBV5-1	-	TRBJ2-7	CASSHSTGVLEQYF
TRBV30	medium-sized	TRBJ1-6	CAWGGGGYSPLHF
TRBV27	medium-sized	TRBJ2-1	CASTGVVSGNEQFF
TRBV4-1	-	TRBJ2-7	CASSQGQHRGEQYF
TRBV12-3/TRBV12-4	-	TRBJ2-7	CASSSRDRFSYEQYF
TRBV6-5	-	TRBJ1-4	CASIRSFSEKLFF
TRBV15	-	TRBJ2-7	CATSRTSGGYEQYF
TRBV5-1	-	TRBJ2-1	CASSLVSRGHDEQFF
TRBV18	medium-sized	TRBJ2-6	CASSTLDSRSGANVLTF
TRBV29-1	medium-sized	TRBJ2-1	CSVTFVPRTIPNEQFF
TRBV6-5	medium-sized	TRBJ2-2	CASSWGPQNTGELFF